One and the same sample provided the 10 T cell receptor beta chains below, sequenced in a study of OX40 agonist ivuxolimab in advanced cancers. Assay used: immunoSEQ multiplex PCR; TCRdb lists only in-frame clones, some missing. The table lists roughly 59,000 clones, approximately 85% of them singletons, with 1% in the top ten. The input for sequencing was CD4+ or CD8+ T cells sorted from blood, taken in a trial of the OX40 agonist ivuxolimab. Receptors were obtained from an adult with an advanced solid tumor such as melanoma, head and neck, liver or kidney cancer.

V usage is TRBV5-1 and J usage is TRBJ2-2; TRBD1 aligns across 7 bases. After removal of 4 bases from V and 6 bases from J, the junction contained 12 bases not matched to a gene. In germline, CDR1 is SGHRS, CDR2 YFSETQ. The CDR3 is 16 residues long. The CDR3 DNA reads as TGCGCCAGCAGCATTAATACCGGGACAGCGGCCGGGGAGCTGTTTTTT. It yields the protein CASSINTGTAAGELFF.

The V gene is TRBV7-6, the J gene TRBJ2-2; D is unclear. Germline CDR1 reads SGHVS; CDR2 reads FNYEAQ. Trimming stripped 1 base from V and 0 bases from J, with 3 bases between. CDR3 size: 14 residues. CDR3 amino acids: CASSLVTNTGELFF. The CDR3 coding sequence is TGTGCCAGCAGCTTAGTGACGAACACCGGGGAGCTGTTTTTT.

This chain uses TRBV5-6 with TRBJ2-2; 9 nucleotides match TRBD1. The ends lost 5 bases at V and 1 base at J; junction bases unmatched: 0. Per the germline V gene, CDR1 is SGHDT and CDR2 is YYEEEE. This CDR3 comprises 14 residues. The CDR3 nucleotides read TGTGCCAGCAGGGGACAGGGGAACACCGGGGAGCTGTTTTTT. This codes for CASRGQGNTGELFF.

V is TRBV6-1 and J is TRBJ1-1, with D hard to call. The germline gives CDR1 MNHNS, CDR2 SASEGT. V gave up 2 bases and J gave up 5 bases, with 15 bases separating them. The CDR3 length is 15 residues. The DNA for the CDR3 is TGTGCCAGCAGTGAACAGTTCCAAGTCGGAACTGAAGCTTTCTTT. Amino acids: CASSEQFQVGTEAFF.

The V call is TRBV11-3, the J call TRBJ2-2, with D maybe TRBD2 (5 bases). Trimming left V 1 base short and J 4 bases short, with 10 bases between. The CDR3 contains 15 residues. The germline V gene encodes CDR1 SGHNT and CDR2 YENEEA. CDR3 sequence: CASSLGVGSTGELFF. CDR3 coding DNA: TGTGCCAGCAGCTTAGGAGTAGGGAGCACCGGGGAGCTGTTTTTT.

The chain recombines TRBV19 with TRBJ1-5; D possibly corresponds to TRBD1 (5 bases). The CDR3 runs 16 residues. The germline V gene encodes CDR1 LNHDA and CDR2 SQIVND (reference sequence). The germline V and J ends were trimmed by 4 bases and 0 bases, with 13 bases remaining between them. CDR3 protein: CASSRRQGSSNQPQHF. Here the CDR3 DNA reads TGTGCCAGTAGTAGGCGGCAGGGAAGTAGCAATCAGCCCCAGCATTTT.

A few counts support this clone. This chain uses TRBV27 with TRBJ1-5; TRBD1 matches 7 bases. The CDR3 runs 16 residues. V shed 4 bases, J shed 2 bases, and the junction held 8 bases outside the gene matches. CDR1 is MNHEY and CDR2 is SMNVEV in the germline V gene (reference sequence). CDR3 sequence reads: CASSSLIGTGNQPQHF. As DNA, the CDR3 is TGTGCCAGCAGTTCCCTGATCGGGACAGGCAATCAGCCCCAGCATTTT.

The rearrangement joins TRBV19 to TRBJ1-2; D is perhaps TRBD1 (6 bases). Germline V gene sequence: CDR1 LNHDA, CDR2 SQIVND (reference sequence). V was trimmed by 6 bases and J by 8 bases, leaving 22 bases between them. The CDR3 is 15 residues long. CDR3 protein: CASSRSGTLVYGYTF. The CDR3 DNA sequence: TGTGCCAGTAGCAGGTCCGGGACACTGGTTTACGGCTACACCTTC.

The CDR3 protein is CASSIGRAGDQYF. The CDR3 DNA reads as TGTGCCAGTAGTATAGGCAGGGCTGGTGACCAGTACTTC. The chain links TRBV19 to TRBJ2-5, with D possibly TRBD1 on 5 matching bases. V lost 1 base and J 10 bases, leaving 13 bases between the germline ends. Germline CDR1 reads LNHDA; CDR2 reads SQIVND (reference sequence). The CDR3 totals 13 residues.

This clone was seen once. This rearrangement joins TRBV19 to TRBJ1-6; TRBD1 is a possible D gene (5 bases). Germline V gene sequence: CDR1 LNHDA, CDR2 SQIVND (reference sequence). The CDR3 loop spans 16 amino acids. The V and J ends lost 6 bases and 6 bases respectively, with 18 bases between them. CDR3: CASSENLGTSNSPLHF. The CDR3 DNA follows: TGTGCCAGTAGCGAAAACCTCGGGACTTCTAATTCACCCCTCCACTTT.